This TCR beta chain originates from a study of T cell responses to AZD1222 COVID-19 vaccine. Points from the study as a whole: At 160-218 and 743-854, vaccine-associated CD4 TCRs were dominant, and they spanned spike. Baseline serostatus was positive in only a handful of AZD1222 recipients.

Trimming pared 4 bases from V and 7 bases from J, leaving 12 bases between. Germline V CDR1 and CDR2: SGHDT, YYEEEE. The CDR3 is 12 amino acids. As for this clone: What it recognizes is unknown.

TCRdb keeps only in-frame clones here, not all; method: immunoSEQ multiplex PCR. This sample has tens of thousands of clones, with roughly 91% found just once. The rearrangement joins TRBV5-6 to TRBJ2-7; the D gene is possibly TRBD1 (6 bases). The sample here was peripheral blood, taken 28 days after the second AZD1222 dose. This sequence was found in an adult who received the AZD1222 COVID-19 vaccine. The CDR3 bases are TGTGCCAGCAGCCCCCAGGGGCGGGAGCAGTACTTC. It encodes CASSPQGREQYF.